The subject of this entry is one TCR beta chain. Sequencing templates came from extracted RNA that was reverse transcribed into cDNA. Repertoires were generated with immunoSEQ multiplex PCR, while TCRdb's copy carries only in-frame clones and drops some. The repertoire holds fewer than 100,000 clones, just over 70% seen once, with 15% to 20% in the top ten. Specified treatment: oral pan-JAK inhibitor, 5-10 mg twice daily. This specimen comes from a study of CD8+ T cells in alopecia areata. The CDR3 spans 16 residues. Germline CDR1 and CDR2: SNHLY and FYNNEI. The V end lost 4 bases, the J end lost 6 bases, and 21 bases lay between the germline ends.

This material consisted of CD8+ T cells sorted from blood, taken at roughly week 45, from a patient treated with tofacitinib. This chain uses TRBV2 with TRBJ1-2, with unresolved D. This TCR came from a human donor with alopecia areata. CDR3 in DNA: TGTGCCAGCAGTGTTAACGGCGAAGCCGGGTTTGATGGCTACACCTTC. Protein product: CASSVNGEAGFDGYTF. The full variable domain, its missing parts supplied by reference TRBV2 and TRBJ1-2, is EPEVTQTPSHQVTQMGQEVILRCVPISNHLYFYWYRQILGQKVEFLVSFYNNEISEKSEIFDDQFSVERPDGSNFTLKIRSTKLEDSAMYFCASSVNGEAGFDGYTFGSGTRLTVV.